A single count supports the clone carrying this T cell receptor beta chain. As yet, its antigen is unknown. The table came from immunoSEQ multiplex PCR; TCRdb's copy has only in-frame clones and leaves some out. Of almost 50,000 clones listed, 65% to 90% are singletons. Autoimmune disease history or systemic immunosuppression led to patient exclusion. Sampling of blood occurred at baseline, cycle 4 day 1, and cycle 7 day 1. The ends lost 4 bases at V and 4 bases at J; junction bases unmatched: 10. CDR1 WNHNN and CDR2 SYGVQD come from the germline V gene (reference sequence). The CDR3 runs 18 residues. The source of the sample is a study of OX40 agonist ivuxolimab in advanced cancers. Study outcomes and limitations: Among the lowest peripheral clonal expansion occurred in 0.1-3.0 mg/kg partial responders. More expanded clones were found, on average, in CD8+ than in CD4+ T cells.

The chain joins TRBV10-1 to TRBJ2-1, with TRBD2 matching over 13 bases. The TCR originated in an adult with an advanced solid tumor such as melanoma, head and neck, liver or kidney cancer. The material was CD4+ or CD8+ T cells sorted from blood, obtained in a trial of the OX40 agonist ivuxolimab. The CDR3 DNA follows: TGCGCCAGCAGTGGGACTAGCGGGGGAGTCCGCCTATACAATGAGCAGTTCTTC. Protein sequence: CASSGTSGGVRLYNEQFF.